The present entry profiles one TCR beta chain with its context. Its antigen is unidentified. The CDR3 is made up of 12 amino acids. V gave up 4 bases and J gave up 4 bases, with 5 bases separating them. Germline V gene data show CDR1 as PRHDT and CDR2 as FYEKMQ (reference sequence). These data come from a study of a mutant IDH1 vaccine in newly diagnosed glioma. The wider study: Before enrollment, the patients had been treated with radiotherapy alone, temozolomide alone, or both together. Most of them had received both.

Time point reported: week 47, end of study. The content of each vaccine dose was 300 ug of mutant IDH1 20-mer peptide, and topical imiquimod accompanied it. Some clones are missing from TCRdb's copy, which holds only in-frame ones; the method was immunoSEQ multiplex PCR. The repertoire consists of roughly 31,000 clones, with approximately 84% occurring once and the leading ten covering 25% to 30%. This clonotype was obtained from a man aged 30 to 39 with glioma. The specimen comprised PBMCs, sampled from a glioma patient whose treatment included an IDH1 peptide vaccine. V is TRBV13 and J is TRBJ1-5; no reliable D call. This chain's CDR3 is CASSSLNQPQHF. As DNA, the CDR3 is TGTGCCAGCAGCTCCTTGAATCAGCCCCAGCATTTT.